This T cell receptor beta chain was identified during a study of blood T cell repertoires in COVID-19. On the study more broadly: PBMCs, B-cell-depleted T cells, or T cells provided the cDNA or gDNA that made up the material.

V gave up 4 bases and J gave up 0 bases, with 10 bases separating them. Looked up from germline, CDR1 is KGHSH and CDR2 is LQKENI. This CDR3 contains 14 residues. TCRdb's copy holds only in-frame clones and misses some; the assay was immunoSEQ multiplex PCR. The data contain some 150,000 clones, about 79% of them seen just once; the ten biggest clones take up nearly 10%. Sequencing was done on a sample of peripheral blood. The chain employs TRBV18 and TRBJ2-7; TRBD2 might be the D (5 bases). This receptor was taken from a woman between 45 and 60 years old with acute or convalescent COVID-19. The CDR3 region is CASSLQRDSYEQYF. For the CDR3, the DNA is TGTGCCAGCTCACTCCAGAGGGACTCCTACGAGCAGTACTTC. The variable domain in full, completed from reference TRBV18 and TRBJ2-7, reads NAGVMQNPRHLVRRRGQEARLRCSPMKGHSHVYWYRQLPEEGLKFMVYLQKENIIDESGMPKERFSAEFPKEGPSILRIQQVVRGDSAAYFCASSLQRDSYEQYFGPGTRLTVT.